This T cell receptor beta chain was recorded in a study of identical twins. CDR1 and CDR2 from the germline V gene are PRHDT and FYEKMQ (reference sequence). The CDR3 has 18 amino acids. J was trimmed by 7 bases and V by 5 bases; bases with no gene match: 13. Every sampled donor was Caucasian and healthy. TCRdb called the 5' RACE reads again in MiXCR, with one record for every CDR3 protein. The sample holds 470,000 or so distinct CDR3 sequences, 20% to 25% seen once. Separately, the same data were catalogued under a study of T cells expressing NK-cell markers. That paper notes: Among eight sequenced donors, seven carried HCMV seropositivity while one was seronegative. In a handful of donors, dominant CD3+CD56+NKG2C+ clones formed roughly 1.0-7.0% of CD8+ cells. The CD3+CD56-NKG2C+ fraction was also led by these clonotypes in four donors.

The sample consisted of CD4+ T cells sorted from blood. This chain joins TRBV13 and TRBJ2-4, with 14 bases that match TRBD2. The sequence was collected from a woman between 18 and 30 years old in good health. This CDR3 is CASSVPPGLAGEENIQYF. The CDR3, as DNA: TGTGCCAGCAGCGTCCCCCCGGGACTAGCGGGGGAGGAGAACATTCAGTACTTC. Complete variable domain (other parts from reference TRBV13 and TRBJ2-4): AAGVIQSPRHLIKEKRETATLKCYPIPRHDTVYWYQQGPGQDPQFLISFYEKMQSDKGSIPDRFSAQQFSDYHSELNMSSLELGDSALYFCASSVPPGLAGEENIQYFGAGTRLSVL.